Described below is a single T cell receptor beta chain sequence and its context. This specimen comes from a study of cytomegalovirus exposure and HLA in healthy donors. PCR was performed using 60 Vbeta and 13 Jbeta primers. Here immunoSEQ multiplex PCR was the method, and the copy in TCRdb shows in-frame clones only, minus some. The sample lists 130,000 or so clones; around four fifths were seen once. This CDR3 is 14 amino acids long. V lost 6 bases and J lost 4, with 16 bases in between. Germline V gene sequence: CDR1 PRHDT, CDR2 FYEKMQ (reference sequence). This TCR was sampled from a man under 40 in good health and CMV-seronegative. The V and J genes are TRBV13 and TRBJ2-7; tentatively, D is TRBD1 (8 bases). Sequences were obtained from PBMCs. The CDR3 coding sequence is TGTGCCAGCAGGCGGACAGGGAGGGGTTACGAGCAGTACTTC. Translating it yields CASRRTGRGYEQYF.